This section outlines one TCR beta chain sequence together with its context. Its antigen is still unknown. No base-level quality is on record; no much larger clone is a single base apart. The data derive from a study of immune evolution from preneoplasia to lung adenocarcinoma (dated by TCRdb to about 2021). At the level of the whole study: HLA loss of heterozygosity was observed in about 7%, 15% and 30% of AIS, MIA and ADC lesions, respectively, and was not observed in any AAH lesions. Immune contexture across lung adenocarcinoma precursors and invasive adenocarcinoma was profiled using immune gene expression, TCR sequencing and multiplex immunofluorescence. Resected precursor lesions (AAH, AIS, MIA) and invasive adenocarcinomas were compared against paired morphologically normal lung tissue. The sample size was set by how many specimens were available, not by a prior power calculation. Whole exome sequencing and methylation data from the same cohort of nodules were integrated with the immune data. A total of under 60 patients with pulmonary nodules who underwent surgical resection were included in the overall cohort. The TCR sequencing data were obtained from around 46 patients. According to the study, over a hundred samples went through TCR sequencing. POLYSOLVER was used to infer Class I HLA alleles from exome data, and LOHHLA was used to detect allele-specific HLA loss.

Using the immunoSEQ hsTCRbeta Kit, TCR beta CDR3 regions were sequenced from DNA. The original methods were these. TCR sequencing data were analysed with the ImmunoSEQ Analyzer. T cell clonality was defined as 1 minus Pielou's evenness, calculated on productive rearrangements. To measure T cell diversity, the inverse Simpson index was applied to productive templates. T cell density was defined as TCR beta template counts normalized to usable DNA, with usable DNA estimated by amplification and sequencing of housekeeping genes. Two-sided Kruskal-Wallis tests were used to compare TCR metrics between histologic stages. TCRdb stores this immuneACCESS table with in-frame sequences only. Part of the clones is absent; in the studies checked, under half of the shortfall reflects unresolved V genes, and no reason is known for the rest. V and J calls and clone size come straight from that table; D and trimming were deduced from the DNA. The sample table holds thousands of clones, of which roughly three quarters were seen once. The top ten constitute about 12% of the sample.

Based on the germline V gene, the CDR1 and CDR2 sequences are SGHAT and FQNNGV. Here V drops 4 bases and J drops 4 bases, and the junction holds 6 bases not matched to any gene. CDR3 length: 15 amino acids, cysteine to phenylalanine. The DNA shown is the 45-base CDR3, in frame from base 1. General study outcomes and caveats: The highest T cell clonality was observed in KRAS-mutant nodules compared with EGFR-mutant or double wild-type lesions. The highest top T cell clone frequencies were observed in normal lung, and a progressive decrease in top T cell clone frequencies appeared to occur from AAH through AIS, MIA and invasive adenocarcinoma. Normal lung showed the highest clonality, whereas later-stage lesions appeared to have higher T cell density and diversity but lower clonality. Findings were based on association rather than direct causation; larger cohorts with long-term follow-up and longitudinal biopsies were deemed needed. All patients were from Japan and China, so applicability to Western populations was uncertain.

The patients had resection in Japan or China between about 2013 and 2017. The histologic diagnosis of each case was independently confirmed on H&E slides by two lung cancer pathologists. To enrich premalignant or tumor cells for nucleic acid extraction, macro-dissection was performed after pathologic assessment. The AllPrep DNA/RNA FFPE Kit was used to isolate DNA from FFPE tissue. The clonotype was recovered from a person aged 70 to 85 with lung adenocarcinoma. The sequence links TRBV11-2 to TRBJ2-7; 11 junctional bases match TRBD2. The material sequenced was FFPE minimally invasive lung adenocarcinoma tissue. According to the study, the label for this sample's cell subset or site signals: micro-invasive lung adenocarcinoma (MIA). The nucleotide sequence is TGTGCCAGCAGCTCTCTAGCGGGAGGACAGTACGAGCAGTACTTC. This translates into CASSSLAGGQYEQYF.